This T cell receptor beta chain was obtained from a study of blood T cells in healthy people across ages. Overall study results and limits: Per million T cells, the diversity of TCR beta decreased roughly linearly as age advanced.

After removal of 0 bases from V and 9 bases from J, the junction contained 6 bases not matched to a gene. This CDR3 is 14 amino acids long. Per the germline V gene, CDR1 is DFQATT and CDR2 is SNEGSKA (reference sequence). A second PCR of 7 to 11 cycles used a sample-barcoded 5' primer and a J-beta primer mix. The template-switch adaptor was a 5' adaptor with 12 random nucleotides. It tagged each cDNA molecule. Via MiXCR, TCRdb re-called the 5' RACE reads, giving one row per CDR3 protein. The sample lists 1.5 million to 2 million distinct CDR3 sequences, 49% occurring once. Turning to this clonotype: The antigen remains undetermined.

The sample comprised blood. This chain joins TRBV20-1 and TRBJ1-2; TRBD1 agrees at 11 bases. This TCR was recovered from a woman in her 40s in good health. CDR3 amino acids: CSAREPGQGDRYTF. CDR3 sequence (DNA): TGCAGTGCTAGAGAACCGGGACAGGGGGATCGCTACACCTTC.